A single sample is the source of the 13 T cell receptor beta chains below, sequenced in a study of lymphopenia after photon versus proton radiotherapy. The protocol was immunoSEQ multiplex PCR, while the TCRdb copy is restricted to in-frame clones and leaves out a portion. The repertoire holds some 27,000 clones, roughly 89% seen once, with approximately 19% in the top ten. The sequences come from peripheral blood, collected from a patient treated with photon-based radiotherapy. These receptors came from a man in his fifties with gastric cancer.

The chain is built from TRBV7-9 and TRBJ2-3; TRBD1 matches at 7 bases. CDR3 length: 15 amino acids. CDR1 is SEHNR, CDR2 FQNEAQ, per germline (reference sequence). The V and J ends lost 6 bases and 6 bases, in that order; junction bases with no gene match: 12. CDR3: CASRSTGFRSDTQYF. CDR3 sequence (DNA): TGTGCCAGCAGGTCGACAGGGTTTAGAAGTGATACGCAGTATTTT.

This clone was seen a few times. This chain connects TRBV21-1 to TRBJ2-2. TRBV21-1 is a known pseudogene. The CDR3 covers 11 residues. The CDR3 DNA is TGTGCCAGCAGCTTTGCCGGGGAGCTGTTTTTT. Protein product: CASSFAGELFF.

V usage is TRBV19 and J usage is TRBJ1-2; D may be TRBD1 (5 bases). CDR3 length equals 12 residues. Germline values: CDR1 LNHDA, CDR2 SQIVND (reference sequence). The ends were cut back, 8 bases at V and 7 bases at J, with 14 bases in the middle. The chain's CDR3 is CASRPGGAGYTF. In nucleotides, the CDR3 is TGTGCCAGTCGCCCCGGTGGGGCTGGCTACACCTTC.

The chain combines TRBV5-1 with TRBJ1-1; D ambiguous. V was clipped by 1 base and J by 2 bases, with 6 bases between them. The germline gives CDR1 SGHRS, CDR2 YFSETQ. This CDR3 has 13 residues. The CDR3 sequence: CASSLRVNTEAFF. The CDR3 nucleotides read TGCGCCAGCAGCTTGAGGGTAAACACTGAAGCTTTCTTT.

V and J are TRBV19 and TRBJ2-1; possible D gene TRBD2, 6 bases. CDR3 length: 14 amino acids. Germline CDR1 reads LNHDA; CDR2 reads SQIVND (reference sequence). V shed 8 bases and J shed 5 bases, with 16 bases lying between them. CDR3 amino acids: CASDFGGSHNEQFF. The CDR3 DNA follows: TGTGCCAGTGATTTTGGGGGGAGCCACAATGAGCAGTTCTTC.

As DNA, the CDR3 is TGTGCCAGCAGCCAAAACGGCGTCAGTGGTGAAAAACTGTTTTTT. This codes for CASSQNGVSGEKLFF. J is TRBJ1-4 and V is TRBV7-2; no reliable D call. CDR1 is SGHTA and CDR2 is FQGNSA in the germline V gene. Trimming pared 5 bases from V and 7 bases from J, leaving 17 bases between. The CDR3 has 15 amino acids.

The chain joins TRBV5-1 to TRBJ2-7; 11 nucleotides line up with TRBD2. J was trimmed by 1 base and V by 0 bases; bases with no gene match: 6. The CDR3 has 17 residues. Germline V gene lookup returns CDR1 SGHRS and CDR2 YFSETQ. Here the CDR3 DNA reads TGCGCCAGCAGCTTGGAGCCTAGCGGGGGGTTATCCTACGAGCAGTACTTC. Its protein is CASSLEPSGGLSYEQYF.

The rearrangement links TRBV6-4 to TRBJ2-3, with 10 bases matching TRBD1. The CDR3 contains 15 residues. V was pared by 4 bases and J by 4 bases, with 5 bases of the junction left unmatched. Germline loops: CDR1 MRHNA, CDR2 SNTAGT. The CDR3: CASSAGTGDSDTQYF. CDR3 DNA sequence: TGTGCCAGCAGTGCGGGGACAGGGGATTCAGATACGCAGTATTTT.

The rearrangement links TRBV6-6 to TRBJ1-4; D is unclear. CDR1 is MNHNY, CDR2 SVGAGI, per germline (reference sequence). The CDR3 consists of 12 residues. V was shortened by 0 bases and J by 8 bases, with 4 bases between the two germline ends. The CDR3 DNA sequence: TGTGCCAGCAGTTACTCGAGGGAAAAACTGTTTTTT. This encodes CASSYSREKLFF.

CDR3 in amino acids: CASRRQVTYEQYF. The CDR3 DNA reads as TGTGCCAGCAGAAGACAGGTCACTTACGAGCAGTACTTC. The gene calls are TRBV2 and TRBJ2-7, with D perhaps TRBD1 (6 bases). Trimming shortened V by 6 bases and J by 4 bases, and 13 bases separated the two germline ends. The CDR3 consists of 13 residues. Germline-derived CDR1 and CDR2 are SNHLY and FYNNEI.

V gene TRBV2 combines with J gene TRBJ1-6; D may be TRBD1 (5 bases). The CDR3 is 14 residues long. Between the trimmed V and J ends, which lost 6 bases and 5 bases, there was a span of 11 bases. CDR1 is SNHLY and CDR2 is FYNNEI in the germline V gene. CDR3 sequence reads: CASSSGLNNSPLHF. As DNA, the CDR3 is TGTGCCAGCAGCTCGGGACTCAATAATTCACCCCTCCACTTT.

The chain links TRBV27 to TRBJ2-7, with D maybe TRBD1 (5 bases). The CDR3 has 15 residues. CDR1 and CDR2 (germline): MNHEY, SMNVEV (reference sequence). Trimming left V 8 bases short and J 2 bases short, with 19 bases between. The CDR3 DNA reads TGTGCCAGCGGCTTCTCAGGGTTCAGGCCCTACGAGCAGTACGTC. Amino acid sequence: CASGFSGFRPYEQYV.

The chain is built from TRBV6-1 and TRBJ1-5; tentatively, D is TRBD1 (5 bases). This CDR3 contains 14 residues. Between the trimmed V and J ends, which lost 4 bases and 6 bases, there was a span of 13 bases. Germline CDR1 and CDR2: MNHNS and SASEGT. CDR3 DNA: TGTGCCAGCAGTGGGGGTCTTGGGGGTCAGCCCCAGCATTTT. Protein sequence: CASSGGLGGQPQHF.